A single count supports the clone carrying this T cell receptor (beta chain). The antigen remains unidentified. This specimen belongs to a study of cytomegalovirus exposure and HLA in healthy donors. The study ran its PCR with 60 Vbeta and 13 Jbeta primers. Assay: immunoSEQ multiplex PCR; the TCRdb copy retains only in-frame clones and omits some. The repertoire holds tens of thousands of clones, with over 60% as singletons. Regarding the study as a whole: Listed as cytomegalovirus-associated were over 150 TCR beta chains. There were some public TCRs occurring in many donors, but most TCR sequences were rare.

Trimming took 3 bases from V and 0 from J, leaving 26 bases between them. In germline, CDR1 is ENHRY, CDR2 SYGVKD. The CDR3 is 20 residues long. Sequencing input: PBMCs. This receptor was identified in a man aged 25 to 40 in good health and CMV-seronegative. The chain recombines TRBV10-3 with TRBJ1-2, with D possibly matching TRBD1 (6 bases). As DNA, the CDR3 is TGTGCCATCAGTGAACGGCAGGGGCGTCCAGTTATCGTTACTAACTATGGCTACACCTTC. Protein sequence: CAISERQGRPVIVTNYGYTF.